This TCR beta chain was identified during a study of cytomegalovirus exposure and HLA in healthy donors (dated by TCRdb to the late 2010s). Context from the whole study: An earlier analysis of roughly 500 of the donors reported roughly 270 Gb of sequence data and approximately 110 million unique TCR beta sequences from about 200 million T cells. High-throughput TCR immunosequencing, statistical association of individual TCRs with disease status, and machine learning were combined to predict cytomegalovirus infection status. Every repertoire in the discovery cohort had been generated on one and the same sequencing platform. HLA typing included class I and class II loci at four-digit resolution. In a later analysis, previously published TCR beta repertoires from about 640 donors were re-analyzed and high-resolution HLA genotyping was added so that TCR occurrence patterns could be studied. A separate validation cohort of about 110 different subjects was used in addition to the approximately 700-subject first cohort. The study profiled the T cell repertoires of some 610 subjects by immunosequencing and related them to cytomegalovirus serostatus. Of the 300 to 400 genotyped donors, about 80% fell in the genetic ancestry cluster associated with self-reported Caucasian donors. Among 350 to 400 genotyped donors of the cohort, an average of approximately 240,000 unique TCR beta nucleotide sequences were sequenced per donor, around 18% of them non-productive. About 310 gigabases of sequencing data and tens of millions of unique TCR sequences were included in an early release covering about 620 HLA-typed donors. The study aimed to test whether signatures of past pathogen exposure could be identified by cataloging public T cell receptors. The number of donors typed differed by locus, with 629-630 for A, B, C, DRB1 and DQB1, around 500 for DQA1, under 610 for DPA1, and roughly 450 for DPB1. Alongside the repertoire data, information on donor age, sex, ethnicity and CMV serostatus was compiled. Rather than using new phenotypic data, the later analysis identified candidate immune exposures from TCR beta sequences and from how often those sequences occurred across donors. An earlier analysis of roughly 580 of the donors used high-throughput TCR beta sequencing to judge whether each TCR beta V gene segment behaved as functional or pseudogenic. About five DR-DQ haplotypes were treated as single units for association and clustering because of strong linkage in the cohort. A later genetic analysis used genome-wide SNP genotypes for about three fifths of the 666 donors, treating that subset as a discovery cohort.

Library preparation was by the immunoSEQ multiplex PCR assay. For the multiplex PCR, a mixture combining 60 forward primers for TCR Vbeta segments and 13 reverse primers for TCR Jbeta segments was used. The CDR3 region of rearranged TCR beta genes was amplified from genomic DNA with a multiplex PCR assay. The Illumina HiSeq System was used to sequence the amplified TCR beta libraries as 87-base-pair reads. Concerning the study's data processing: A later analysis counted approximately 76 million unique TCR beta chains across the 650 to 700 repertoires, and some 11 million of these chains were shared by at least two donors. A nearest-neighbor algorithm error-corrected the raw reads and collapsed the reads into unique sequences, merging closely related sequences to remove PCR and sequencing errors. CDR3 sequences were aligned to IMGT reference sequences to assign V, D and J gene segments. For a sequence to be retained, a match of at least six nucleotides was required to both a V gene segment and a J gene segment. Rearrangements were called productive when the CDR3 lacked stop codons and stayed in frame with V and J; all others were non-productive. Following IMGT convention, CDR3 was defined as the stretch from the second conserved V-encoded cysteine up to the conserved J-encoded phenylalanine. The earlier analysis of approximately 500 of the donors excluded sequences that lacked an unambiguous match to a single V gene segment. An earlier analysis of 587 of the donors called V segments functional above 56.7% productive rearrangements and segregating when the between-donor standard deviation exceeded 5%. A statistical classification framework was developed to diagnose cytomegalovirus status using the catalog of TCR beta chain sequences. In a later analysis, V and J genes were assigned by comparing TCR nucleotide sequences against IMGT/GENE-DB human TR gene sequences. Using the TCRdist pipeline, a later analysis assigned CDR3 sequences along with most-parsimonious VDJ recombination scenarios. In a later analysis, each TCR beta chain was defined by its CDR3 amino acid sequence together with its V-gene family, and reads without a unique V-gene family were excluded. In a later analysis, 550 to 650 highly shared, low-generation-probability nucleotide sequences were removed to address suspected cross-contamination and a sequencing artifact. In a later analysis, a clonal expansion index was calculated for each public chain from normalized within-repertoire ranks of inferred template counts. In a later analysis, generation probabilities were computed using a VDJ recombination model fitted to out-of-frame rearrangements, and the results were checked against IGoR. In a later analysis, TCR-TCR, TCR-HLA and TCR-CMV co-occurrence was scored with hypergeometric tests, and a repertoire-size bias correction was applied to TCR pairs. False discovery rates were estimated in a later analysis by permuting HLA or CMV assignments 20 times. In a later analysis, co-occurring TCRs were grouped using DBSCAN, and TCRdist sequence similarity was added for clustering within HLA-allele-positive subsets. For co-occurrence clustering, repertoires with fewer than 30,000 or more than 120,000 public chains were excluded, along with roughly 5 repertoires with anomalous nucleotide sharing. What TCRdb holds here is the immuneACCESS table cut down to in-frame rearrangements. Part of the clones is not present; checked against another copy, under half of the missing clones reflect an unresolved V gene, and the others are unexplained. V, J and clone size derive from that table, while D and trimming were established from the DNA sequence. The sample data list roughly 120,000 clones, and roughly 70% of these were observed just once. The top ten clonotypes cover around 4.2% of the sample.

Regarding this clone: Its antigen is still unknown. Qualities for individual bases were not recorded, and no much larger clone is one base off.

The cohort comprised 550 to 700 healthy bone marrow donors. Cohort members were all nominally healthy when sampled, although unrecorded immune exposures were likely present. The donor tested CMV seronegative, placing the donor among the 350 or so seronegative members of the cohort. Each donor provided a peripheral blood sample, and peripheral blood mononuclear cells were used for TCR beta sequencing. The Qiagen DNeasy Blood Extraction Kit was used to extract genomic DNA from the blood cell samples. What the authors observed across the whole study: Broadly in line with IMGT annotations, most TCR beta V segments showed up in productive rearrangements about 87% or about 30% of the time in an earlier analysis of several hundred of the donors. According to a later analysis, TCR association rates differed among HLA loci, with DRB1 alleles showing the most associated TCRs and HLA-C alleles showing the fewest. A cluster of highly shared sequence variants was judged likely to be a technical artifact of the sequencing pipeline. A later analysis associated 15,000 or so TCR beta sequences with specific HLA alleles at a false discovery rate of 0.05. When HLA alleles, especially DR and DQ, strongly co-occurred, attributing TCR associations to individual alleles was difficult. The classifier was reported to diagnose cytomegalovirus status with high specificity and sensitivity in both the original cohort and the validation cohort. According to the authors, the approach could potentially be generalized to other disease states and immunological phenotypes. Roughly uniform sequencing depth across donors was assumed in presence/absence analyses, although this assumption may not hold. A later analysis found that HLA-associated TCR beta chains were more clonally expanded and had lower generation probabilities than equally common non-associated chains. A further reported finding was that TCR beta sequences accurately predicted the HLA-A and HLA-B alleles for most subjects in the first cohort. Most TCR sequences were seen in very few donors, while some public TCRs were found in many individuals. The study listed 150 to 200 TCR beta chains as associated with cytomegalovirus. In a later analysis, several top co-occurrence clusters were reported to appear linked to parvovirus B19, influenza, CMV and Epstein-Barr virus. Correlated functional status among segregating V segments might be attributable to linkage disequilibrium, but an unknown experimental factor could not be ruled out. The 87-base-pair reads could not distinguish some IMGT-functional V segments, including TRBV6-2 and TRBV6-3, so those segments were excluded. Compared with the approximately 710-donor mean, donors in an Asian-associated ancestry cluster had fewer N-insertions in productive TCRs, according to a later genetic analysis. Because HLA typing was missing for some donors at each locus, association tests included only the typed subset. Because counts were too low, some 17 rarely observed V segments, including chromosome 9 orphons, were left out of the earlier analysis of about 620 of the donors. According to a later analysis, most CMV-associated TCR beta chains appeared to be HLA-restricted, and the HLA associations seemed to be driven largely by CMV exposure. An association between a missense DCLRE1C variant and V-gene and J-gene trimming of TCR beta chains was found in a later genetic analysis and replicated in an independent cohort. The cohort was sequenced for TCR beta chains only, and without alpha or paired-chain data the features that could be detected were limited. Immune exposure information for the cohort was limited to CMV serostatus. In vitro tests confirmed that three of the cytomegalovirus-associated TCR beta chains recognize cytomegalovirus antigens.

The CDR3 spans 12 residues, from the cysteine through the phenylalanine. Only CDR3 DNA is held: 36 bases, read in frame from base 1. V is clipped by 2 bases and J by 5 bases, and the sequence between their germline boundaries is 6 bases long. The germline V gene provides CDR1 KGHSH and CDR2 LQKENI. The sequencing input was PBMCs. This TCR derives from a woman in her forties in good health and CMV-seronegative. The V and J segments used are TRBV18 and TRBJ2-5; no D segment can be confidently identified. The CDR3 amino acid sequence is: CASSPGSETQYF. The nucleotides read TGTGCCAGCTCACCAGGCTCGGAGACCCAGTACTTC.